A single sample gave rise to the 6 T cell receptor beta chains below, sequenced in a study of technical replicates of blood from a handful of donors. Assay used: immunoSEQ multiplex PCR; TCRdb lists only in-frame clones, some missing. In the table there are tens of thousands of clones, 91% of which are singletons. Material for sequencing was T cells isolated from PBMCs. These receptors came from a human donor in good health. Some clones in this sample may be carry-over from other donors' samples.

J is TRBJ2-1 and V is TRBV6-4, with TRBD2 matching 9 bases. Germline V gene data show CDR1 as MRHNA and CDR2 as SNTAGT. V lost 3 bases to trimming and J lost 5 bases; unmatched junction nucleotides: 2. CDR3 length: 14 amino acids. The CDR3 region has the DNA TGTGCCAGCAGTGAGCGGGGGGGAAACAATGAGCAGTTCTTC. This sequence encodes CASSERGGNNEQFF.

J is TRBJ1-2 and V is TRBV7-9; D is perhaps TRBD1 (6 bases). Per germline, CDR1 SEHNR and CDR2 FQNEAQ (reference sequence). Between the trimmed V and J ends, which lost 3 bases and 4 bases, there was a span of 9 bases. This CDR3 has 13 residues. Written as DNA, the CDR3 is TGTGCCAGCAGCTTGACAGGCCCCTATGGCTACACCTTC. It codes for CASSLTGPYGYTF. The full variable domain, in which reference TRBV7-9 and TRBJ1-2 provide the parts outside the CDR3, is DTGVSQNPRHKITKRGQNVTFRCDPISEHNRLYWYRQTLGQGPEFLTYFQNEAQLEKSRLLSDRFSAERPKGSFSTLEIQRTEQGDSAMYLCASSLTGPYGYTFGSGTRLTVV.

The gene calls are TRBV5-6 and TRBJ2-2, with TRBD2 identical over 7 bases. Germline CDR1 and CDR2: SGHDT and YYEEEE. The trim removed 5 bases at V and 0 bases at J, leaving 4 bases unmatched. There are 15 residues in the CDR3. The CDR3: CASRGGWSNTGELFF. The CDR3 DNA is TGTGCCAGCAGGGGAGGGTGGTCGAACACCGGGGAGCTGTTTTTT.

The rearrangement joins TRBV7-9 to TRBJ2-1, with 10 positions matching TRBD1. Germline CDR1 is SEHNR and CDR2 is FQNEAQ (reference sequence). The length of the CDR3 is 16 residues. V trimming: 1 base; J trimming: 9 bases; junction bases outside the gene matches: 9. The CDR3 DNA sequence: TGTGCCAGCAGCTTAGTACAGTGGGACAGGGGAGGTGAGCAGTTCTTC. Its protein product is CASSLVQWDRGGEQFF.

The gene calls are TRBV11-2 and TRBJ2-7, with TRBD2 identical over 8 bases. This CDR3 is 16 amino acids long. Trimming took 1 base from V and 2 from J; bases not matched to a gene: 7. CDR1 SGHAT and CDR2 FQNNGV come from the germline V gene. The chain's CDR3 is CASSLVTSGETYEQYF. CDR3 coding DNA: TGTGCCAGCAGCTTAGTTACTAGCGGCGAAACCTACGAGCAGTACTTC.

The chain couples TRBV5-4 to TRBJ2-2; 13 bases map to TRBD2. CDR1 is SGHNT, CDR2 YYREEE, per germline (reference sequence). Trimming at V came to 4 bases and at J to 10 bases, leaving 7 bases not matched to a gene. The CDR3 covers 15 residues. The CDR3 region has the DNA TGTGCCAGCAGCCCAAGGACTAGCGGGAGTGTGGAGCTGTTTTTT. Protein product: CASSPRTSGSVELFF.